The 13 T cell receptor beta chains presented below share a single source sample, sequenced in a study of PD-1 blockade in classical Hodgkin lymphoma. Here immunoSEQ multiplex PCR was the method, and the copy in TCRdb shows in-frame clones only, minus some. Here the sample spans tens of thousands of clones, about nine tenths being singletons. Every patient relapsed after autologous stem cell transplantation, and brentuximab vedotin exposure varied. The sequences come from peripheral blood mononuclear cells (PBMCs), collected at baseline. The source of these receptors is a human donor with classical Hodgkin lymphoma.

The chain recombines TRBV27 with TRBJ1-1, with 11 nucleotides matching TRBD1. CDR1 is MNHEY and CDR2 is SMNVEV in the germline V gene (reference sequence). The CDR3 runs 15 residues. The V and J ends lost 7 bases and 7 bases, in that order; junction bases with no gene match: 11. The CDR3 region is CASTMRTGGQGEAFF. CDR3 coding DNA: TGTGCCAGCACGATGAGGACAGGGGGCCAAGGTGAAGCTTTCTTT.

The rearrangement uses TRBV10-1 and TRBJ2-2; D unclear. The CDR3 length is 19 residues. The germline V and J ends were trimmed by 2 bases and 0 bases, with 19 bases remaining between them. Germline loops: CDR1 WNHNN, CDR2 SYGVQD (reference sequence). The CDR3 loop reads CASSEGLWRPETNTGELFF. The DNA of the CDR3 is TGCGCCAGCAGTGAGGGGTTGTGGCGTCCAGAAACGAACACCGGGGAGCTGTTTTTT.

The chain links TRBV2 to TRBJ2-7; TRBD1 might be the D (6 bases). Trimming pared 4 bases from V and 3 bases from J, leaving 13 bases between. CDR3 size: 14 residues. CDR1 is SNHLY, CDR2 FYNNEI, per germline. CDR3 nucleotide sequence: TGTGCCAGCAGTGCGGCGAACAGGGACTACGAGCAGTACTTC. It specifies CASSAANRDYEQYF.

V is TRBV10-3 and J is TRBJ2-7; TRBD2 aligns across 13 bases. V was clipped by 3 bases and J by 1 base; unmatched bases: 15. CDR3 size: 20 residues. Germline CDR1 is ENHRY and CDR2 is SYGVKD. CDR3 loop: CAISDPTGRTSGRGSYEQYF. Written as DNA, the CDR3 is TGTGCCATCAGTGACCCGACAGGTAGGACTAGCGGGAGAGGATCCTACGAGCAGTACTTC.

The rearrangement links TRBV11-1 to TRBJ2-1; D gene uncertain. CDR3 length: 14 residues. Germline V CDR1 and CDR2: SGHAT, FQDESV (reference sequence). Between the trimmed V and J ends, which lost 1 base and 2 bases, there was a span of 6 bases. The CDR3 nucleotides read TGTGCCAGCAGCTTAGTTAATCCCTACAATGAGCAGTTCTTC. Its protein is CASSLVNPYNEQFF.

As for this clone: One end of the junction varies from germline; a read error may be responsible. The CDR3 DNA reads TGTGCCAGCAGCGTAGCCAGGGGCATCGATGAAAAACTGTTTTTT. Translating gives CASSVARGIDEKLFF. The chain combines TRBV7-9 with TRBJ1-4; tentatively, D is TRBD1 (6 bases). The CDR3 sequence is 15 residues long. Germline V gives CDR1 SEHNR, CDR2 FQNEAQ (reference sequence). The variable domain in full, with the rest retrieved from reference TRBV7-9 and TRBJ1-4, is DTGVSQNPRHKITKRGQNVTFRCDPISEHNRLYWYRQTLGQGPEFLTYFQNEAQLEKSRLLSDRFSAERPKGSFSTLEIQRTEQGDSAMYLCASSVARGIDEKLFFGSGTQLSVL.

The chain is built from TRBV27 and TRBJ2-1; D possibly corresponds to TRBD2 (6 bases). CDR1 and CDR2 (germline): MNHEY, SMNVEV (reference sequence). This CDR3 contains 14 residues. V was trimmed by 5 bases and J by 4 bases, leaving 12 bases between them. CDR3 nucleotides: TGTGCCAGCAGTCTCCTCGGGGGATACAATGAGCAGTTCTTC. It yields the protein CASSLLGGYNEQFF.

This rearrangement joins TRBV7-8 to TRBJ2-5; 9 bases align to TRBD1. The CDR3 contains 15 residues. J gave up 0 bases and V 6 bases, and 5 bases lay outside the gene matches. Germline V CDR1 and CDR2: SGHVS, FQNEAQ. The CDR3 nucleotides read TGTGCCAGCAGTTGGACAGGGGTATACCAAGAGACCCAGTACTTC. This translates into CASSWTGVYQETQYF.

The V call is TRBV2, the J call TRBJ2-5; TRBD2 matches at 7 bases. The CDR3 has 17 amino acids. Germline CDR1 and CDR2: SNHLY and FYNNEI. V was clipped by 6 bases and J by 1 base; unmatched bases: 14. The CDR3 region has the DNA TGTGCCAGCAGCGGCCCTTCGGGGCGGGGGTTCCAAGAGACCCAGTACTTC. Protein product: CASSGPSGRGFQETQYF. The full variable domain, its missing parts supplied by reference TRBV2 and TRBJ2-5, is EPEVTQTPSHQVTQMGQEVILRCVPISNHLYFYWYRQILGQKVEFLVSFYNNEISEKSEIFDDQFSVERPDGSNFTLKIRSTKLEDSAMYFCASSGPSGRGFQETQYFGPGTRLLVL.

The table lists this clone with a few counts. This rearrangement joins TRBV5-1 to TRBJ1-5; D not resolved. This CDR3 is 13 amino acids long. With 0 bases removed from V and 3 bases from J, the gap between germline ends came to 4 bases. Germline V gene lookup returns CDR1 SGHRS and CDR2 YFSETQ. CDR3 amino acids: CASSLEINQPQHF. CDR3 in DNA: TGCGCCAGCAGCTTGGAAATCAATCAGCCCCAGCATTTT.

The V call is TRBV7-2, the J call TRBJ2-3, with 12 bases fitting TRBD2. The V and J ends lost 5 bases and 0 bases, in that order; junction bases with no gene match: 3. Per germline, CDR1 SGHTA and CDR2 FQGNSA. The CDR3 covers 16 residues. The CDR3 region is CASSLTSGGSTDTQYF. The CDR3 bases are TGTGCCAGCAGCCTGACTAGCGGGGGCAGCACAGATACGCAGTATTTT.

The genes are TRBV19 and TRBJ2-1; 9 positions match TRBD1. Unmatched junction bases numbered 10, after V lost 5 bases and J lost 8 bases. The CDR3 is made up of 15 amino acids. The V gene's germline CDR1 is LNHDA and CDR2 SQIVND (reference sequence). The CDR3 DNA follows: TGTGCCAGTAGTCCACAGGGGGCGCGGGGTGATGAGCAGTTCTTC. It codes for CASSPQGARGDEQFF.

A word on this clone: One end of the junction varies from germline; a read error may be responsible. The CDR3, as DNA: TGTGCCATCAGTGATGCGAGGGGGCGCGATGGCTACACCTTC. This translates into CAISDARGRDGYTF. The rearrangement joins TRBV6-5 to TRBJ1-2, with 7 bases matching TRBD1. The CDR3 runs to 14 residues. The germline V gene encodes CDR1 MNHEY and CDR2 SVGAGI.